This T cell receptor beta chain was sequenced during a study of T cells in Graves' hyperthyroidism and ophthalmopathy. Background on the study: Peripheral blood was acquired at first diagnosis, ahead of any therapy whatsoever. Findings of the study overall: A 13 V-J model separated ophthalmopathy from stable hyperthyroidism. Ophthalmopathy, which appeared later, was predicted by the model a median roughly 6.6 months before onset.

This clonotype was observed a few times. The antigen remains unidentified. Uncontrolled infections, other autoimmune diseases, pregnancy or lactation led to exclusion of patients. V dropped 4 bases and J dropped 3 bases, with 10 bases sitting between them. The V gene's germline CDR1 is DFQATT and CDR2 SNEGSKA (reference sequence). There are 13 residues in the CDR3. Amplified regions were TCR beta CDR3 sequences from RNA transcripts. TCR CDR3 underwent first-round RT-PCR with the HTBI primer set. TCRdb re-called the multiplex PCR reads through MiXCR, storing one row per CDR3 protein. Here the sample spans fewer than 500,000 distinct CDR3 sequences, about 14% being singletons.

Sample: blood. The receptor was derived from a woman in her twenties or thirties with Graves' ophthalmopathy. V usage is TRBV20-1 and J usage is TRBJ1-5; no clear D. CDR3 DNA sequence: TGCAGTGCTAACGGTCAGTCCAATCAGCCCCAGCATTTT. Translating gives CSANGQSNQPQHF.